Presented here are 10 T cell receptor beta chains from one specimen sequenced in a study of breast tumors, draining lymph nodes, adjacent tissues (dated by TCRdb to the mid-2010s). Library preparation used multiplex PCR. The listed sequencing device is Illumina HiSeq 2000. The raw public data were reprocessed by TCRdb itself: fastp quality trimming at Q25, MiXCR clonotype calling, in-frame beta chains only. Rows are unified per CDR3 protein, each entry keeping the most common DNA and genes. Present in this sample are about 170,000 distinct CDR3 sequences, around a third of which were seen just once. The ten largest clones capture 3.8% of the sample. Lymph node samples were obtained from the axillary draining lymph nodes of breast cancer patients. Sequenced input: axillary lymph node tissue. Receptors were obtained from a female donor with breast cancer. Some clones in this sample may be carry-over from other donors' samples.

This chain joins TRBV6-5 and TRBJ2-7, with 8 bases fitting TRBD1. CDR3 length: 19 amino acids. CDR1 MNHEY and CDR2 SVGAGI come from the germline V gene. The trim removed 5 bases at V and 2 bases at J, leaving 20 bases unmatched. The CDR3 region is CASSHVRAGGSTGAYEQYF. In DNA, the CDR3 is TGTGCCAGCAGTCACGTCCGGGCAGGGGGCTCAACCGGAGCCTACGAGCAGTACTTC.

Ten or more counts support this clonotype. The CDR3 DNA follows: TGTGCCAGCAGCGGGGCCCGGCAGGGGAAACTGGATGAGCAGTTCTTC. Translated, it gives CASSGARQGKLDEQFF. The chain links TRBV7-8 to TRBJ2-1; tentatively, D is TRBD1 (6 bases). CDR1 is SGHVS and CDR2 is FQNEAQ in the germline V gene. The CDR3 length is 16 residues. Trimming pared 5 bases from V and 8 bases from J, leaving 22 bases between.

This rearrangement joins TRBV28 to TRBJ2-1, with 10 positions matching TRBD2. Trimming removed 3 bases from V and 5 bases from J; junction bases left unmatched: 4. Germline-derived CDR1 and CDR2 are MDHEN and SYDVKM. This CDR3 spans 15 amino acids. The DNA of the CDR3 is TGTGCCAGCAGTTTCCTAGCGGGGGCTAACAATGAGCAGTTCTTC. Encoded protein: CASSFLAGANNEQFF.

The rearrangement links TRBV7-8 to TRBJ2-5, with D perhaps TRBD1 or TRBD2 (7 bases each). Looked up from germline, CDR1 is SGHVS and CDR2 is FQNEAQ. The CDR3 covers 15 residues. V was clipped by 2 bases and J by 4 bases, with 14 bases between them. Written as DNA, the CDR3 is TGTGCCAGCAGCTTACAGGGGGGGGGGCGAGAGACCCAGTACTTC. Translating it yields CASSLQGGGRETQYF. The full variable domain, in which reference TRBV7-8 and TRBJ2-5 provide the parts outside the CDR3, is GAGVSQSPRYKVAKRGQDVALRCDPISGHVSLFWYQQALGQGPEFLTYFQNEAQLDKSGLPSDRFFAERPEGSVSTLKIQRTQQEDSAVYLCASSLQGGGRETQYFGPGTRLLVL.

Concerning this clonotype: The junction shows a germline mismatch at one end, possibly a read error. This chain connects TRBV19 to TRBJ1-6; 9 nucleotides match TRBD1. Looked up from germline, CDR1 is LNHDA and CDR2 is SQIVND (reference sequence). The CDR3 has 15 residues. In DNA form, the CDR3 reads TGTACCAGTAGTATAAGGACAGGGGACAATTCACCTCTCCACTTT. It encodes CTSSIRTGDNSPLHF.

This clonotype appeared many times. V and J are TRBV30 and TRBJ2-2; D might be TRBD2 (6 bases). The CDR3 loop spans 14 amino acids. The V end lost 3 bases, the J end lost 1 base, and 9 bases lay between the germline ends. Germline CDR1 GTSNPN, CDR2 SVGIG (reference sequence). Here the CDR3 DNA reads TGTGCCTGGAGAGCGGGCCGGAACACCGGGGAGCTGTTTTTT. Residues: CAWRAGRNTGELFF.

There are many counts of this clonotype. The gene calls are TRBV7-3 and TRBJ1-5; D is unclear. The germline V gene encodes CDR1 SGHTA and CDR2 FQGTGA. V shed 0 bases and J shed 5 bases, with 5 bases lying between them. The CDR3 is 13 amino acids. CDR3 region: CASSLTRDQPQHF. CDR3 in DNA: TGTGCCAGCAGCTTAACTCGGGATCAGCCCCAGCATTTT.

In regard to this clonotype: Given a much more abundant clone one base away, this may be a read error. The chain employs TRBV30 and TRBJ1-2, with 7 bases identical to TRBD1. Trimming removed 7 bases from V and 6 bases from J; junction bases left unmatched: 11. Germline V gives CDR1 GTSNPN, CDR2 SVGIG (reference sequence). The CDR3 length is 13 residues. The CDR3 is CAFSRQGMDGYTF. The CDR3 nucleotides read TGTGCCTTTTCGAGACAGGGAATGGATGGCTACACCTTC.

This clonotype has more than one count but fewer than ten. One junction end disagrees with the germline gene, perhaps due to a read error. The CDR3 DNA reads TGCGCCACCAGTCGGGGGGGCACCGGGGAGCTGCTTTTT. Its protein is CATSRGGTGELLF. The genes are TRBV24-1 and TRBJ2-2; 8 bases match TRBD2. The CDR3 length is 13 residues. Germline CDR1 KGHDR, CDR2 SFDVKD.

The chain combines TRBV29-1 with TRBJ1-4, with TRBD1 matching 7 bases. The CDR3 spans 14 residues. Per the germline V gene, CDR1 is SQVTM and CDR2 is ANQGSEA. V lost 4 bases, J lost 7 bases, and 9 bases stayed unmatched. The CDR3 protein is CSVGQGRLGEKLFF. The CDR3 bases are TGCAGCGTTGGACAGGGTCGACTCGGTGAAAAACTGTTTTTT.